The 27 T cell receptor beta chains in this list originate from one sample, sequenced in a study of shared clonotypes between healthy human individuals. Repertoires were generated with immunoSEQ multiplex PCR, while TCRdb's copy carries only in-frame clones and drops some. Among 1,500,000 or so clones listed, 98% were seen once. Sequenced sample: naive CD4+ T cells sorted from blood. Subset meaning: CD45RA+ positively selected. The receptors were gathered from a young man in good health.

The chain is built from TRBV5-4 and TRBJ2-1; 7 nucleotides align to TRBD2. The CDR3 extends over 14 amino acids. Germline trimming cut 5 bases from V and 4 bases from J; bases unmatched to any gene: 6. From germline, CDR1 is SGHNT and CDR2 YYREEE (reference sequence). In DNA form, the CDR3 reads TGTGCCAGCAGTTTCCGGCGGGGGTACAATGAGCAGTTCTTC. Amino acid sequence: CASSFRRGYNEQFF.

This chain joins TRBV4-3 and TRBJ2-2, with 10 bases matching TRBD2. V lost 1 base and J lost 6; bases outside the gene matches: 2. This CDR3 is 15 amino acids long. The germline V gene has CDR1 LGHNA and CDR2 YSLEER. CDR3 in amino acids: CASSQGSGRAGELFF. In DNA, the CDR3 is TGCGCCAGCAGCCAAGGCAGCGGGAGGGCCGGGGAGCTGTTTTTT.

The chain combines TRBV28 with TRBJ2-7; D is perhaps TRBD1 (6 bases). CDR1 and CDR2 from the germline V gene are MDHEN and SYDVKM. The CDR3 sequence is 15 residues long. V was trimmed by 2 bases and J by 4 bases, leaving 15 bases between them. CDR3 sequence: CASSLQQQGFYEQYF. CDR3 DNA sequence: TGTGCCAGCAGTTTACAGCAACAGGGATTTTACGAGCAGTACTTC. Using reference TRBV28 and TRBJ2-7 for the parts outside the CDR3, the full variable domain is DVKVTQSSRYLVKRTGEKVFLECVQDMDHENMFWYRQDPGLGLRLIYFSYDVKMKEKGDIPEGYSVSREKKERFSLILESASTNQTSMYLCASSLQQQGFYEQYFGPGTRLTVT.

V and J are TRBV19 and TRBJ1-1; D gene ambiguous. Trimming removed 1 base from V and 4 bases from J, with 13 bases in between. Germline lookup yields CDR1 LNHDA and CDR2 SQIVND (reference sequence). The CDR3 sequence is 15 residues long. The chain's CDR3 is CASSIVASYSTEAFF. DNA for the CDR3: TGTGCCAGTAGTATAGTGGCTTCCTACAGCACTGAAGCTTTCTTT.

V is TRBV11-2 and J is TRBJ2-4; D assignment may be TRBD1 or TRBD2 (5 bases each). This CDR3 contains 15 residues. Germline V gene sequence: CDR1 SGHAT, CDR2 FQNNGV. V shed 3 bases and J shed 3 bases, with 12 bases lying between them. CDR3 coding DNA: TGTGCCAGCAGCTTTGGGGGTTGGGGCAAAAACATTCAGTACTTC. The encoded protein is CASSFGGWGKNIQYF.

The chain links TRBV28 to TRBJ2-3; D is tentatively TRBD1 or TRBD2 (6 bases each). Trimming cost V 4 bases and J 4 bases, with 18 bases left between them. The germline V gene has CDR1 MDHEN and CDR2 SYDVKM. The CDR3 spans 16 residues. CDR3 in amino acids: CASSSTRGQGPDTQYF. CDR3 DNA: TGTGCCAGCAGTTCGACCCGGGGGCAGGGCCCAGATACGCAGTATTTT. Full variable domain (rest looked up from reference TRBV28 and TRBJ2-3): DVKVTQSSRYLVKRTGEKVFLECVQDMDHENMFWYRQDPGLGLRLIYFSYDVKMKEKGDIPEGYSVSREKKERFSLILESASTNQTSMYLCASSSTRGQGPDTQYFGPGTRLTVL.

The chain joins TRBV4-3 to TRBJ2-3; possibly TRBD2 for D (5 bases). With 1 base removed from V and 8 bases from J, the gap between germline ends came to 13 bases. The germline V gene encodes CDR1 LGHNA and CDR2 YSLEER. The length of the CDR3 is 14 residues. The CDR3 DNA follows: TGCGCCAGCAGCCAAGTTAATCTGGGGAGTACGCAGTATTTT. Amino acids: CASSQVNLGSTQYF.

Points on this clone: This sample also contains other DNA sequences that code for the same CDR3. The chain is built from TRBV25-1 and TRBJ1-4; no firm D call. The CDR3 covers 14 residues. The V and J ends lost 5 bases and 3 bases respectively, with 10 bases between them. Germline CDR1 MGHDK, CDR2 SYGVNS. This CDR3 is CASSRGGPNEKLFF. The CDR3 nucleotides are TGTGCCAGCAGTCGCGGTGGGCCTAATGAAAAACTGTTTTTT.

The rearrangement links TRBV28 to TRBJ2-7; no firm D call. V was clipped by 9 bases and J by 3 bases, with 21 bases between them. This CDR3 is built from 15 residues. The germline V gene encodes CDR1 MDHEN and CDR2 SYDVKM. CDR3 loop: CASLKLGGWLYEQYF. DNA of the CDR3: TGTGCCAGTCTTAAGTTAGGCGGCTGGCTCTACGAGCAGTACTTC. The complete variable domain, with remaining parts taken from reference TRBV28 and TRBJ2-7, reads DVKVTQSSRYLVKRTGEKVFLECVQDMDHENMFWYRQDPGLGLRLIYFSYDVKMKEKGDIPEGYSVSREKKERFSLILESASTNQTSMYLCASLKLGGWLYEQYFGPGTRLTVT.

V gene TRBV7-9 combines with J gene TRBJ2-1, with TRBD2 matching 14 bases. Germline loops: CDR1 SEHNR, CDR2 FQNEAQ (reference sequence). The CDR3 runs 18 residues. V lost 4 bases to trimming and J lost 6 bases; unmatched junction nucleotides: 11. The CDR3 spells CASSSLTSGRERANEQFF. The CDR3 DNA follows: TGTGCCAGCAGCTCTCTGACTAGCGGGAGGGAACGAGCCAATGAGCAGTTCTTC.

The chain carries TRBV5-1 and TRBJ1-1; no reliable D call. The length of the CDR3 is 15 residues. The germline V gene encodes CDR1 SGHRS and CDR2 YFSETQ. Deletions cut 5 bases from V and 2 bases from J, with 16 bases between. The CDR3 protein is CASRSVGWDNTEAFF. DNA for the CDR3: TGCGCCAGCAGGTCGGTTGGGTGGGATAACACTGAAGCTTTCTTT.

CDR3 DNA sequence: TGTGCCAGGGTAACTGGACAGGCCCAAGAGACCCAGTACTTC. It encodes CARVTGQAQETQYF. V is TRBV6-4 and J is TRBJ2-5, with 7 bases that match TRBD1. The V segment lost 9 bases and the J segment 1 base; nucleotides outside the gene matches: 8. Germline loops: CDR1 MRHNA, CDR2 SNTAGT. The CDR3 extends over 14 amino acids.

This chain connects TRBV5-1 to TRBJ2-1; 9 bases align to TRBD2. Germline trimming cut 4 bases from V and 6 bases from J; bases unmatched to any gene: 14. CDR1 is SGHRS, CDR2 YFSETQ, per germline. The CDR3 contains 17 residues. The CDR3 DNA reads as TGCGCCAGCAGCCCCCCGGGTGGGGGCGGGAGGGCCAATGAGCAGTTCTTC. Its translation: CASSPPGGGGRANEQFF. The full variable domain, with the rest looked up from reference TRBV5-1 and TRBJ2-1, is KAGVTQTPRYLIKTRGQQVTLSCSPISGHRSVSWYQQTPGQGLQFLFEYFSETQRNKGNFPGRFSGRQFSNSRSEMNVSTLELGDSALYLCASSPPGGGGRANEQFFGPGTRLTVL.

In its sample, this clone was seen once. V gene TRBV7-9 combines with J gene TRBJ2-5, with TRBD2 identical over 8 bases. Germline loops: CDR1 SEHNR, CDR2 FQNEAQ (reference sequence). The CDR3 has 15 amino acids. Germline trimming cut 1 base from V and 7 bases from J; bases unmatched to any gene: 8. CDR3 region: CASSLEGLDGGTQYF. The CDR3 region has the DNA TGTGCCAGCAGCTTAGAGGGACTAGATGGGGGGACCCAGTACTTC.

This clone was recorded once. This rearrangement joins TRBV11-2 to TRBJ2-7; D might be TRBD2 (6 bases). Germline V gene lookup returns CDR1 SGHAT and CDR2 FQNNGV. V was cut by 5 bases and J by 3 bases, with 11 bases left in between. CDR3 length equals 13 residues. In DNA, the CDR3 is TGTGCCAGCAGCGACCTGGGACTCTACGAGCAGTACTTC. Translating it yields CASSDLGLYEQYF.

V is TRBV10-1 and J is TRBJ2-3; 10 bases agree with TRBD2. With V trimmed by 4 bases and J by 1 base, 8 bases remained unmatched. Per germline, CDR1 WNHNN and CDR2 SYGVQD (reference sequence). The CDR3 has 17 amino acids. As DNA, the CDR3 is TGCGCCAGCAGTGTGGGCCGAACTAGCGGGGGCACAGATACGCAGTATTTT. Residues: CASSVGRTSGGTDTQYF.

This chain connects TRBV11-2 to TRBJ2-2, with TRBD2 identical over 14 bases. Per the germline V gene, CDR1 is SGHAT and CDR2 is FQNNGV. The CDR3 runs to 14 residues. V lost 8 bases, J lost 6 bases, and 2 bases stayed unmatched. The DNA for the CDR3 is TGTGCCAGCCGGGGACTAGCGGGAGCCGGGGAGCTGTTTTTT. This sequence encodes CASRGLAGAGELFF.

The rearrangement joins TRBV18 to TRBJ2-2, with unresolved D. Germline loops: CDR1 KGHSH, CDR2 LQKENI. The CDR3 loop spans 14 amino acids. V was pared by 5 bases and J by 0 bases, with 7 bases between. The CDR3 loop reads CASSTDPNTGELFF. The DNA of the CDR3 is TGTGCCAGCTCAACAGACCCGAACACCGGGGAGCTGTTTTTT.

The rearrangement uses TRBV4-3 and TRBJ1-1; no firm D call. The CDR3 has 13 amino acids. Trimming took off 1 base at V and 3 bases at J, with 6 bases between the two ends. Germline V lookup: CDR1 LGHNA, CDR2 YSLEER. In nucleotides, the CDR3 is TGCGCCAGCAGCCAAGGGTGGTACACTGAAGCTTTCTTT. It specifies CASSQGWYTEAFF.

The genes are TRBV29-1 and TRBJ2-1; D gene unclear. Germline assignment: CDR1 SQVTM and CDR2 ANQGSEA. This CDR3 is 11 amino acids long. Deletions cut 1 base from V and 9 bases from J, with 7 bases between. CDR3 in DNA: TGCAGCGTTGAAGGGGCGATTGAGCAGTTCTTC. It specifies CSVEGAIEQFF.

This clone has just one count. The V and J genes are TRBV19 and TRBJ2-7, with a possible D match to TRBD2 (6 bases). CDR3 length: 15 residues. Germline-derived CDR1 and CDR2 are LNHDA and SQIVND (reference sequence). The V end was cut by 2 bases, the J end by 9 bases, with 20 bases between. The CDR3 sequence: CASSISLTGLDRQYF. The CDR3 bases are TGTGCCAGTAGTATATCCCTCACGGGACTTGATAGGCAGTACTTC. Full variable domain (missing parts from reference TRBV19 and TRBJ2-7): DGGITQSPKYLFRKEGQNVTLSCEQNLNHDAMYWYRQDPGQGLRLIYYSQIVNDFQKGDIAEGYSVSREKKESFPLTVTSAQKNPTAFYLCASSISLTGLDRQYFGPGTRLTVT.

This clone was recorded only once. The chain uses TRBV28 and TRBJ2-1; 12 bases agree with TRBD1. The CDR3 sequence is 14 residues long. From germline, CDR1 is MDHEN and CDR2 SYDVKM. With V trimmed by 7 bases and J by 9 bases, 7 bases remained unmatched. The CDR3 is CASIWGQGAGEQFF. The CDR3 nucleotides are TGTGCCAGCATTTGGGGACAGGGGGCCGGTGAGCAGTTCTTC.

The gene calls are TRBV27 and TRBJ2-7; 12 bases agree with TRBD2. The V segment lost 6 bases and the J segment 3 bases; nucleotides outside the gene matches: 6. CDR1 and CDR2 (germline): MNHEY, SMNVEV (reference sequence). The length of the CDR3 is 15 residues. CDR3 residues: CASSNSSGRVYEQYF. In DNA, the CDR3 is TGTGCCAGCAGCAACTCTAGCGGGAGGGTCTACGAGCAGTACTTC.

The rearrangement uses TRBV5-6 and TRBJ2-1; D remains unclear. Trimming pared 2 bases from V and 9 bases from J, leaving 18 bases between. The CDR3 has 15 amino acids. From germline, CDR1 is SGHDT and CDR2 YYEEEE. CDR3: CASSLKARLWGEQFF. The CDR3 DNA is TGTGCCAGCAGCTTAAAAGCACGCCTCTGGGGTGAGCAGTTCTTC.

This chain links TRBV19 with TRBJ1-5; a possible D gene is TRBD1 (6 bases). Trimming removed 3 bases at V and 5 bases at J, with 17 bases between. This CDR3 has 16 residues. CDR1 is LNHDA, CDR2 SQIVND, per germline (reference sequence). The CDR3 nucleotides read TGTGCCAGTAGTATTGGGACATCGGAGGGGGATCAGCCCCAGCATTTT. Residues: CASSIGTSEGDQPQHF.

Written as DNA, the CDR3 is TGTGCCACCGGCGGGCTGGGGCAGCCCCAGCATTTT. This codes for CATGGLGQPQHF. The chain uses TRBV19 and TRBJ1-5, with D unclear. V lost 10 bases and J 7 bases, leaving 14 bases between the germline ends. Germline CDR1 and CDR2: LNHDA and SQIVND (reference sequence). CDR3 length: 12 residues.

The CDR3 region has the DNA TGTGCCAGCAGTCCTGGGACTAGCGGGAGGACAGATACGCAGTATTTT. It is translated as CASSPGTSGRTDTQYF. The chain is built from TRBV11-3 and TRBJ2-3; 15 bases are shared with TRBD2. Germline CDR1 SGHNT, CDR2 YENEEA. This CDR3 region has 16 residues. With 6 bases clipped from V and 3 bases from J, the junction kept 4 bases outside the gene matches.